The 13 T cell receptor beta chains reported below all come from one sample, sequenced in a study of blood T cell repertoires in COVID-19. Method: immunoSEQ multiplex PCR; TCRdb's copy keeps in-frame clones and lacks some. The sample records around 270,000 clones, approximately 90% being singletons. Sequences were obtained from peripheral blood. Receptors originate from a middle-aged man with acute or convalescent COVID-19.

The V and J genes are TRBV18 and TRBJ1-6; D may be TRBD1 (5 bases). The CDR3 is 15 amino acids. From germline, CDR1 is KGHSH and CDR2 LQKENI. The V gene lost 0 bases and the J gene lost 7 bases, with 10 bases spanning the gap. The chain's CDR3 is CASSPPAGLNSPLHF. The DNA for the CDR3 is TGTGCCAGCTCACCACCAGCGGGGCTAAATTCACCCCTCCACTTT.

V is TRBV6-1 and J is TRBJ1-5; no definite D call. Germline V lookup: CDR1 MNHNS, CDR2 SASEGT. Between the trimmed V and J ends, which lost 3 bases and 3 bases, there was a span of 9 bases. This CDR3 has 14 residues. CDR3 loop: CASSEAGFNQPQHF. The CDR3 DNA reads as TGTGCCAGCAGTGAGGCGGGTTTCAATCAGCCCCAGCATTTT.

The chain couples TRBV7-2 to TRBJ2-7, with TRBD1 matching 12 bases. Per the germline V gene, CDR1 is SGHTA and CDR2 is FQGNSA. J was trimmed by 3 bases and V by 6 bases; bases with no gene match: 6. This CDR3 is built from 15 residues. The CDR3 spells CASSWGTGGVYEQYF. The CDR3 DNA reads as TGTGCCAGCAGTTGGGGGACAGGGGGCGTCTACGAGCAGTACTTC.

This clone was found a few times. The genes are TRBV2 and TRBJ2-3; D unclear. Trimming shortened V by 10 bases and J by 0 bases, and 8 bases separated the two germline ends. The CDR3 totals 12 residues. Germline V gene lookup returns CDR1 SNHLY and CDR2 FYNNEI. CDR3: CATGPSTDTQYF. For the CDR3, the DNA is TGTGCCACAGGCCCAAGCACAGATACGCAGTATTTT.

V gene TRBV29-1 combines with J gene TRBJ2-3, with 9 bases that match TRBD2. This CDR3 has 14 residues. Germline V gene lookup returns CDR1 SQVTM and CDR2 ANQGSEA. J gave up 4 bases and V 4 bases, and 6 bases lay outside the gene matches. CDR3 in amino acids: CSVGGGGAADTQYF. The CDR3 nucleotides are TGCAGCGTTGGTGGCGGGGGGGCAGCAGATACGCAGTATTTT.

CDR3 region: CASSKDRKETQYF. CDR3 sequence (DNA): TGTGCCAGCAGCAAGGACAGGAAAGAGACCCAGTACTTC. This chain links TRBV21-1 with TRBJ2-5; the D call of TRBD1 is as the table states it, not checked on the DNA. TRBV21-1 is deemed a pseudogene. The CDR3 has 13 amino acids.

Here the CDR3 DNA reads TGCGCCAGCAGCTTTGGCGGAAACTATGGCTACACCTTC. Protein sequence: CASSFGGNYGYTF. The chain recombines TRBV5-1 with TRBJ1-2; D is uncertain. Deletions cut 2 bases from V and 2 bases from J, with 7 bases between. From germline, CDR1 is SGHRS and CDR2 YFSETQ. The CDR3 extends over 13 amino acids.

The chain uses TRBV7-2 and TRBJ2-3, with D possibly TRBD2 on 7 matching bases. With 1 base removed from V and 5 bases from J, the gap between germline ends came to 13 bases. The germline V gene encodes CDR1 SGHTA and CDR2 FQGNSA. The CDR3 runs to 15 residues. CDR3 nucleotides: TGTGCCAGCAGCTTAGAAGGGGGGGGCCGAGATACGCAGTATTTT. It is translated as CASSLEGGGRDTQYF.

The chain is built from TRBV9 and TRBJ2-2, with TRBD2 matching over 7 bases. The ends lost 4 bases at V and 2 bases at J; junction bases unmatched: 11. Per germline, CDR1 SGDLS and CDR2 YYNGEE. The CDR3 loop spans 17 amino acids. CDR3 protein: CASSTHGRATNTGELFF. Written as DNA, the CDR3 is TGTGCCAGCAGCACCCATGGGAGGGCTACAAACACCGGGGAGCTGTTTTTT.

The V call is TRBV5-1, the J call TRBJ1-5; no clear D gene. The CDR3 runs 17 residues. V was clipped by 0 bases and J by 1 base, with 14 bases between them. CDR1 SGHRS and CDR2 YFSETQ come from the germline V gene. This CDR3 is CASSLGPRGGSNQPQHF. Written as DNA, the CDR3 is TGCGCCAGCAGCTTGGGCCCAAGAGGCGGGAGCAATCAGCCCCAGCATTTT.

The rearrangement joins TRBV11-3 to TRBJ1-1; D is unresolved. Germline CDR1 reads SGHNT; CDR2 reads YENEEA. V lost 5 bases to trimming and J lost 4 bases, with 11 bases between them. This CDR3 has 13 amino acids. This chain's CDR3 is CASSRTSSTEAFF. CDR3 sequence (DNA): TGTGCCAGCAGCCGCACTTCTTCCACTGAAGCTTTCTTT.

The chain links TRBV7-2 to TRBJ1-2; TRBD1 agrees at 8 bases. The J segment lost 5 bases and the V segment lost 3 bases, leaving 5 bases of the junction unmatched. The CDR3 spans 14 residues. Looked up from germline, CDR1 is SGHTA and CDR2 is FQGNSA. The CDR3 loop reads CASSLGRGQYGYTF. DNA of the CDR3: TGTGCCAGCAGCTTGGGCAGGGGGCAATATGGCTACACCTTC.

The chain employs TRBV2 and TRBJ1-4, with D possibly TRBD1 on 5 matching bases. V lost 5 bases and J 4 bases, leaving 11 bases between the germline ends. The CDR3 covers 14 residues. The germline V gene encodes CDR1 SNHLY and CDR2 FYNNEI. The CDR3 is CASSPWGGNEKLFF. DNA for the CDR3: TGTGCCAGCAGTCCTTGGGGGGGTAATGAAAAACTGTTTTTT.